This T cell receptor beta chain is from a study of cytomegalovirus exposure and HLA in healthy donors. Study observations and caveats: CMV antigen specificity was confirmed in vitro for a few CMV-associated chains.

Concerning this clone itself: Its specificity is not known.

The CDR3 loop spans 15 amino acids. PCR was performed using 60 Vbeta and 13 Jbeta primers. Here immunoSEQ multiplex PCR was the method, and the copy in TCRdb shows in-frame clones only, minus some. The profile shows roughly 250,000 clones, 84% of them singletons. The V call is TRBV21-1, the J call TRBJ1-4; no check of the table's D call, TRBD1, against the DNA was made. TRBV21-1 is deemed a pseudogene. Material: PBMCs. The receptor was isolated from a woman in her 40s in good health and CMV-seropositive. The CDR3 DNA follows: TGTGCCAGCAGCAAATTTGAGACAGTGAATGAAAAACTGTTTTTT. It translates to CASSKFETVNEKLFF.